These 24 T cell receptor beta chains were sequenced from one sample in a study of cytotoxic CD8 clonotypes in ibrutinib-treated CLL. Data came from immunoSEQ multiplex PCR; TCRdb stores just in-frame clones and leaves some out. The sample carries about 300,000 clones, roughly three quarters recorded once. The starting material was PBMCs, obtained at disease progression, from a patient treated with ibrutinib. All receptors come from a human donor with chronic lymphocytic leukemia.

This chain links TRBV27 with TRBJ1-2; TRBD1 might be the D (5 bases). This CDR3 has 13 residues. With 3 bases removed from V and 8 bases from J, the gap between germline ends came to 13 bases. Germline V gene sequence: CDR1 MNHEY, CDR2 SMNVEV (reference sequence). CDR3 DNA: TGTGCCAGCAGTTTTCCAGGGAAACGCGGCTACACCTTC. This gives the protein CASSFPGKRGYTF.

The chain is built from TRBV5-1 and TRBJ2-1; weak D call: TRBD2 (6 bases). This CDR3 has 15 amino acids. Germline V gene data show CDR1 as SGHRS and CDR2 as YFSETQ. Trimming cost V 4 bases and J 0 bases, with 11 bases left between them. The CDR3 DNA sequence: TGCGCCAGCAGCCCTCGGGGGAGCTCCTACAATGAGCAGTTCTTC. As protein: CASSPRGSSYNEQFF.

The rearrangement links TRBV5-1 to TRBJ2-2; D unresolved. V shed 4 bases and J shed 6 bases, with 7 bases lying between them. This CDR3 is built from 12 residues. CDR1 is SGHRS, CDR2 YFSETQ, per germline. CDR3 nucleotides: TGCGCCAGCAGCATAGCCGCCGGGGAGCTGTTTTTT. This codes for CASSIAAGELFF.

This chain uses TRBV6-1 with TRBJ1-5; D possibly corresponds to TRBD1 (5 bases). Per germline, CDR1 MNHNS and CDR2 SASEGT. The length of the CDR3 is 15 residues. V was clipped by 1 base and J by 7 bases, with 14 bases between them. CDR3 loop: CASSEGTTGGQPQHF. In DNA, the CDR3 is TGTGCCAGCAGTGAAGGGACAACGGGTGGCCAGCCCCAGCATTTT.

The J gene is TRBJ2-3, the V gene TRBV2; TRBD2 matches at 8 bases. The ends lost 6 bases at V and 0 bases at J; junction bases unmatched: 5. Germline V lookup: CDR1 SNHLY, CDR2 FYNNEI. This CDR3 region has 15 residues. This CDR3 is CASRESSGSTDTQYF. The DNA of the CDR3 is TGTGCCAGCAGGGAGTCTAGCGGGAGCACAGATACGCAGTATTTT.

This clone showed up just a few times. The CDR3 coding sequence is TGTGCCAGCAGCCGAATTGACAGGGAGGGAGCTTTCTTT. Translation gives CASSRIDREGAFF. V usage is TRBV14 and J usage is TRBJ1-1; TRBD1 matches 7 bases. V shed 4 bases, J shed 10 bases, and the junction held 9 bases outside the gene matches. This CDR3 contains 13 residues. CDR1 and CDR2 from the germline V gene are SGHDN and FVKESK.

This clone came up a few times. This sequence joins TRBV7-9 and TRBJ2-7; the match to TRBD1 covers 8 bases. Trimming at V came to 8 bases and at J to 2 bases, leaving 11 bases not matched to a gene. The CDR3 sequence is 15 residues long. CDR1 SEHNR and CDR2 FQNEAQ come from the germline V gene (reference sequence). For the CDR3, the DNA is TGTGCCAGCCAGACTCGACAGGGGCCAGCCTACGAGCAGTACTTC. It yields the protein CASQTRQGPAYEQYF.

The chain is built from TRBV9 and TRBJ2-1; D is perhaps TRBD2 (6 bases). Germline values: CDR1 SGDLS, CDR2 YYNGEE. Trimming removed 4 bases at V and 0 bases at J, with 8 bases between. CDR3 length equals 14 residues. The DNA for the CDR3 is TGTGCCAGCAGCCGGGGGAGCTCCTACAATGAGCAGTTCTTC. It specifies CASSRGSSYNEQFF.

The CDR3 coding sequence is TGCGCCAGCAGCTTGCGGGTACCTAGCACAGATACGCAGTATTTT. As protein: CASSLRVPSTDTQYF. The chain links TRBV5-1 to TRBJ2-3; D ambiguous. This CDR3 is built from 15 residues. Germline CDR1 reads SGHRS; CDR2 reads YFSETQ. The germline V and J ends were trimmed by 1 base and 0 bases, with 9 bases remaining between them.

V and J are TRBV4-1 and TRBJ2-5; D not resolved. V shed 5 bases and J shed 1 base, with 8 bases lying between them. The CDR3 spans 13 residues. Germline-derived CDR1 and CDR2 are MGHRA and YSYEKL. CDR3 amino acids: CASSATLQETQYF. In DNA, the CDR3 is TGCGCCAGCAGCGCTACCCTCCAAGAGACCCAGTACTTC.

This clone showed up just once. This rearrangement joins TRBV5-6 to TRBJ2-3, with 8 bases matching TRBD1. Trimming at V came to 0 bases and at J to 2 bases, leaving 2 bases not matched to a gene. The CDR3 contains 15 residues. Germline CDR1 is SGHDT and CDR2 is YYEEEE. The CDR3 loop reads CASSLGTGLTDTQYF. The CDR3 region has the DNA TGTGCCAGCAGCTTGGGGACAGGGCTCACAGATACGCAGTATTTT.

The chain links TRBV5-6 to TRBJ2-3; D may match TRBD1 or TRBD2 (5 bases each). Looked up from germline, CDR1 is SGHDT and CDR2 is YYEEEE. The ends were cut back, 4 bases at V and 0 bases at J, with 12 bases in the middle. The length of the CDR3 is 15 residues. The CDR3 bases are TGTGCCAGCAGCCCACTTCGGGACAGCACAGATACGCAGTATTTT. Protein product: CASSPLRDSTDTQYF.

The chain employs TRBV5-1 and TRBJ2-7; 9 bases line up with TRBD2. This CDR3 is 14 amino acids long. The germline V gene encodes CDR1 SGHRS and CDR2 YFSETQ. The J segment lost 0 bases and the V segment lost 2 bases, leaving 0 bases of the junction unmatched. This CDR3 reads CASSFSGGSYEQYF. CDR3 bases: TGCGCCAGCAGCTTTAGCGGGGGCTCCTACGAGCAGTACTTC.

V is TRBV5-6 and J is TRBJ2-5; TRBD1 might be the D (6 bases). This CDR3 comprises 14 residues. Germline V CDR1 and CDR2: SGHDT, YYEEEE. V was pared by 3 bases and J by 4 bases, with 13 bases between. The CDR3 loop is CASSSAGAVETQYF. The CDR3, as DNA: TGTGCCAGCAGCTCCGCAGGGGCGGTAGAGACCCAGTACTTC.

This clone appeared a single time. V usage is TRBV25-1 and J usage is TRBJ1-5; D uncertain. The V gene lost 2 bases and the J gene lost 9 bases, with 11 bases spanning the gap. The CDR3 sequence is 13 residues long. CDR1 and CDR2 from the germline V gene are MGHDK and SYGVNS. The CDR3 sequence: CASSESLIGPQHF. CDR3 nucleotide sequence: TGTGCCAGCAGTGAAAGCCTCATTGGGCCCCAGCATTTT.

The chain joins TRBV9 to TRBJ2-1; 14 nucleotides align to TRBD2. Trimming cost V 4 bases and J 6 bases; bases outside gene matches: 6. CDR1 and CDR2 from the germline V gene are SGDLS and YYNGEE. This CDR3 region has 16 residues. The CDR3 nucleotides read TGTGCCAGCAGCCACCGACTAGCGGGAGGGGTCAATGAGCAGTTCTTC. Its translation: CASSHRLAGGVNEQFF.

This chain uses TRBV11-2 with TRBJ1-1, with D unresolved. The CDR3 is 15 amino acids. The V gene lost 0 bases and the J gene lost 0 bases, with 8 bases spanning the gap. The V gene's germline CDR1 is SGHAT and CDR2 FQNNGV. The CDR3 region has the DNA TGTGCCAGCAGCTTAGACGGGTTTATGAACACTGAAGCTTTCTTT. It codes for CASSLDGFMNTEAFF.

The rearrangement links TRBV19 to TRBJ2-4; TRBD1 matches 7 bases. CDR1 is LNHDA, CDR2 SQIVND, per germline (reference sequence). V shed 7 bases, J shed 1 base, and the junction held 7 bases outside the gene matches. The CDR3 sequence is 15 residues long. The CDR3 region is CASTVTGVAKNIQYF. DNA for the CDR3: TGTGCCAGTACCGTCACAGGGGTGGCCAAAAACATTCAGTACTTC. The variable domain in full, with the rest retrieved from reference TRBV19 and TRBJ2-4, is DGGITQSPKYLFRKEGQNVTLSCEQNLNHDAMYWYRQDPGQGLRLIYYSQIVNDFQKGDIAEGYSVSREKKESFPLTVTSAQKNPTAFYLCASTVTGVAKNIQYFGAGTRLSVL.

The rearrangement joins TRBV25-1 to TRBJ2-3; 7 positions agree with TRBD2. Germline V CDR1 and CDR2: MGHDK, SYGVNS. This CDR3 is built from 14 residues. V lost 6 bases and J lost 1; bases outside the gene matches: 4. The CDR3 loop reads CASRGGPGTDTQYF. CDR3 coding DNA: TGTGCCAGCAGGGGAGGGCCCGGCACAGATACGCAGTATTTT.

This chain joins TRBV28 and TRBJ2-3; TRBD2 matches 8 bases. From germline, CDR1 is MDHEN and CDR2 SYDVKM. CDR3 length equals 15 residues. The V and J ends lost 10 bases and 2 bases, in that order; junction bases with no gene match: 11. CDR3 coding DNA: TGTGCCACCGCGGTGCACGGGAGGGACACAGATACGCAGTATTTT. Amino acid sequence: CATAVHGRDTDTQYF. The full variable domain, its missing parts supplied by reference TRBV28 and TRBJ2-3, is DVKVTQSSRYLVKRTGEKVFLECVQDMDHENMFWYRQDPGLGLRLIYFSYDVKMKEKGDIPEGYSVSREKKERFSLILESASTNQTSMYLCATAVHGRDTDTQYFGPGTRLTVL.

Concerning this clone: The same CDR3 also results from other DNA sequences found in this sample. This sequence joins TRBV10-1 and TRBJ2-7; D possibly corresponds to TRBD1 (5 bases). CDR1 and CDR2 (germline): WNHNN, SYGVQD (reference sequence). CDR3 size: 13 residues. With 0 bases removed from V and 5 bases from J, the gap between germline ends came to 8 bases. CDR3 bases: TGCGCCAGCAGTGAGTCCCAGGGTGACGAGCAGTACTTC. Its protein product is CASSESQGDEQYF.

V gene TRBV2 combines with J gene TRBJ1-2, with D unresolved. Trimming pared 8 bases from V and 5 bases from J, leaving 15 bases between. Germline V gene lookup returns CDR1 SNHLY and CDR2 FYNNEI. The CDR3 length is 13 residues. The CDR3 DNA reads TGTGCCAGCGCCGGGGAGTCTGGTTATGGCTACACCTTC. Amino acid sequence: CASAGESGYGYTF. The full variable domain, in which reference TRBV2 and TRBJ1-2 provide the parts outside the CDR3, is EPEVTQTPSHQVTQMGQEVILRCVPISNHLYFYWYRQILGQKVEFLVSFYNNEISEKSEIFDDQFSVERPDGSNFTLKIRSTKLEDSAMYFCASAGESGYGYTFGSGTRLTVV.

The rearrangement uses TRBV5-6 and TRBJ2-7; 7 nucleotides align to TRBD2. J gave up 5 bases and V 6 bases, and 11 bases lay outside the gene matches. The CDR3 length is 14 residues. Germline V gene lookup returns CDR1 SGHDT and CDR2 YYEEEE. The chain's CDR3 is CASTMGLTTNEQYF. For the CDR3, the DNA is TGTGCCAGCACTATGGGACTAACAACGAACGAGCAGTACTTC.

The chain employs TRBV9 and TRBJ1-2, with D possibly matching TRBD1 (5 bases). The CDR3 length is 16 residues. CDR1 and CDR2 (germline): SGDLS, YYNGEE. V was shortened by 0 bases and J by 4 bases, with 16 bases between the two germline ends. The DNA for the CDR3 is TGTGCCAGCAGCGTAGTCTCCTCTCCAGGGAGCTATGGCTACACCTTC. Translating it yields CASSVVSSPGSYGYTF.